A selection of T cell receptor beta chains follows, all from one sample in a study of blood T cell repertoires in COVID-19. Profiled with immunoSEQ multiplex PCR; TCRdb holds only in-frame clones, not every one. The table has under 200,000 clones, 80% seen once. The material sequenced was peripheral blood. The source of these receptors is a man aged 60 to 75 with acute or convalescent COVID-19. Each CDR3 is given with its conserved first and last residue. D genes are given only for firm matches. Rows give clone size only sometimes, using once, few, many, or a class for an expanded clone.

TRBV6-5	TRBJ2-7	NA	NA	CASSSGKRNEQYF	TGTGCCAGCAGTTCCGGGAAGCGCAACGAGCAGTACTTC
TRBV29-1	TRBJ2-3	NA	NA	CSVRLATQEDTQYF	TGCAGCGTTAGGCTAGCGACACAGGAGGATACGCAGTATTTT
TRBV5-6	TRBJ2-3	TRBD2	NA	CASSLAGGPYTQYF	TGTGCCAGCAGCTTGGCGGGAGGGCCATATACGCAGTATTTT
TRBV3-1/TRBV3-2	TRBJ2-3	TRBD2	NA	CASSPGLAGLGAFTDTQYF	TGTGCCAGCAGCCCGGGACTAGCGGGGCTAGGGGCATTCACAGATACGCAGTATTTT
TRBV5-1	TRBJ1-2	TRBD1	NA	CASSYGTANYGYTF	TGCGCCAGCAGCTACGGGACAGCAAACTATGGCTACACCTTC
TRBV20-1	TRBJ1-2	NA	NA	CSARVVAGYTF	TGCAGTGCTAGAGTCGTTGCGGGCTACACCTTC
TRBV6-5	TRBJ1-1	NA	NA	CASSRTLNTEAFF	TGTGCCAGCAGTCGAACATTGAACACTGAAGCTTTCTTT
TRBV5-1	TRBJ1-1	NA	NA	CASSLGGVEAFF	TGCGCCAGCAGCTTGGGAGGCGTTGAAGCTTTCTTT
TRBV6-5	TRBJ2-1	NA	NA	CATVLPGSNEQFF	TGTGCCACCGTATTACCGGGATCCAATGAGCAGTTCTTC
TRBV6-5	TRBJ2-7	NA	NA	CASSYRDTNEQYF	TGTGCCAGCAGTTACCGGGACACCAACGAGCAGTACTTC
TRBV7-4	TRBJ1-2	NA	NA	CASVLGGYTF	TGTGCCAGCGTGCTCGGTGGCTACACCTTC
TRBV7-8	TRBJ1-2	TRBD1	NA	CASSDSGTGYYGYTF	TGTGCCAGCAGCGACTCCGGGACAGGGTACTATGGCTACACCTTC
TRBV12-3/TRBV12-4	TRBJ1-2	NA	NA	CASSEGEDYGYTF	TGTGCCAGCAGCGAAGGGGAAGACTATGGCTACACCTTC
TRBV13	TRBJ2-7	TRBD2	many	CASSLRLAGAYEQYF	TGTGCCAGCAGCTTACGACTAGCGGGAGCCTACGAGCAGTACTTC
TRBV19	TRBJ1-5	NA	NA	CASNFPYSNQPQHF	TGTGCCAGTAATTTTCCCTATAGCAATCAGCCCCAGCATTTT
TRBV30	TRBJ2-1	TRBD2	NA	CAWSVPRGGTPYNEQFF	TGTGCCTGGAGTGTACCTCGGGGGGGGACTCCGTACAATGAGCAGTTCTTC
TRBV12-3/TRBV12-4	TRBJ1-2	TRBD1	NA	CASSSDRHYGYTF	TGTGCCAGCAGTTCGGACAGGCATTATGGCTACACCTTC
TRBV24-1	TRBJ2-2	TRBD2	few	CATSRLAGGTGELFF	TGTGCCACCAGTAGACTAGCGGGAGGAACCGGGGAGCTGTTTTTT
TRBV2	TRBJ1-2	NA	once	CASSLMTPNYGYTF	TGTGCCAGCAGTTTAATGACACCCAACTATGGCTACACCTTC
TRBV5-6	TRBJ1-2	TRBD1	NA	CASSFTGGNYGYTF	TGTGCCAGCAGCTTTACAGGGGGAAACTATGGCTACACCTTC
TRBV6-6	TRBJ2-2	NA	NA	CASSYFRSQTGELFF	TGTGCCAGCAGTTACTTCCGGAGTCAGACCGGGGAGCTGTTTTTT
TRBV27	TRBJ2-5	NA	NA	CASSFGSWETQYF	TGTGCCAGCAGTTTCGGTAGCTGGGAGACCCAGTACTTC
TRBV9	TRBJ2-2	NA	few	CASSVAETANTGELFF	TGTGCCAGCAGCGTAGCGGAGACAGCCAACACCGGGGAGCTGTTTTTT
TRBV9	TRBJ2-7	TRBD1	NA	CASSPRGQGLPYEQYF	TGTGCCAGCAGCCCACGTGGACAGGGACTCCCTTACGAGCAGTACTTC
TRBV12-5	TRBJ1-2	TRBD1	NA	CASGLVVGTGVAYGYTF	TGTGCTAGTGGTTTGGTAGTCGGGACAGGGGTTGCCTATGGCTACACCTTC
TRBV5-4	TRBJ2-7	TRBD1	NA	CASSPGQSRSSYEQYF	TGTGCCAGCAGCCCGGGACAGTCCCGTAGCTCCTACGAGCAGTACTTC
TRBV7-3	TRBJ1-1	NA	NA	CASSPQGWNTEAFF	TGTGCCAGCAGCCCACAGGGATGGAACACTGAAGCTTTCTTT